Only a few counts were recorded for the clone carrying this TCR beta chain. This sample stems from a study of blood T cell repertoires in COVID-19. Overall study: Acute and convalescent COVID-19 samples came from the United States, Italy and Spain. In each case, the material was cDNA or gDNA derived from T cells, B-cell-depleted T cells, or PBMCs.

Enrolment of Seattle patients took place during active infection, and they were followed longitudinally. TCRdb's table, derived via immunoSEQ multiplex PCR, lists solely in-frame clones and lacks some. In the table there are 150,000 or so clones, around 86% of which are singletons. The TCR sequence derives from a man aged 55 to 70 with COVID-19, enrolled during active disease. The sequenced material came from peripheral blood.

CDR3 sequence: CASSSSTEPNTEAFF. The DNA for the CDR3 is TGTGCCAGCAGCTCTTCGACAGAGCCGAACACTGAAGCTTTCTTT. V gene TRBV7-6 combines with J gene TRBJ1-1; D may be TRBD1 (5 bases). In germline, CDR1 is SGHVS, CDR2 FNYEAQ. The CDR3 runs to 15 residues. Trimming shortened V by 4 bases and J by 1 base, and 13 bases separated the two germline ends.